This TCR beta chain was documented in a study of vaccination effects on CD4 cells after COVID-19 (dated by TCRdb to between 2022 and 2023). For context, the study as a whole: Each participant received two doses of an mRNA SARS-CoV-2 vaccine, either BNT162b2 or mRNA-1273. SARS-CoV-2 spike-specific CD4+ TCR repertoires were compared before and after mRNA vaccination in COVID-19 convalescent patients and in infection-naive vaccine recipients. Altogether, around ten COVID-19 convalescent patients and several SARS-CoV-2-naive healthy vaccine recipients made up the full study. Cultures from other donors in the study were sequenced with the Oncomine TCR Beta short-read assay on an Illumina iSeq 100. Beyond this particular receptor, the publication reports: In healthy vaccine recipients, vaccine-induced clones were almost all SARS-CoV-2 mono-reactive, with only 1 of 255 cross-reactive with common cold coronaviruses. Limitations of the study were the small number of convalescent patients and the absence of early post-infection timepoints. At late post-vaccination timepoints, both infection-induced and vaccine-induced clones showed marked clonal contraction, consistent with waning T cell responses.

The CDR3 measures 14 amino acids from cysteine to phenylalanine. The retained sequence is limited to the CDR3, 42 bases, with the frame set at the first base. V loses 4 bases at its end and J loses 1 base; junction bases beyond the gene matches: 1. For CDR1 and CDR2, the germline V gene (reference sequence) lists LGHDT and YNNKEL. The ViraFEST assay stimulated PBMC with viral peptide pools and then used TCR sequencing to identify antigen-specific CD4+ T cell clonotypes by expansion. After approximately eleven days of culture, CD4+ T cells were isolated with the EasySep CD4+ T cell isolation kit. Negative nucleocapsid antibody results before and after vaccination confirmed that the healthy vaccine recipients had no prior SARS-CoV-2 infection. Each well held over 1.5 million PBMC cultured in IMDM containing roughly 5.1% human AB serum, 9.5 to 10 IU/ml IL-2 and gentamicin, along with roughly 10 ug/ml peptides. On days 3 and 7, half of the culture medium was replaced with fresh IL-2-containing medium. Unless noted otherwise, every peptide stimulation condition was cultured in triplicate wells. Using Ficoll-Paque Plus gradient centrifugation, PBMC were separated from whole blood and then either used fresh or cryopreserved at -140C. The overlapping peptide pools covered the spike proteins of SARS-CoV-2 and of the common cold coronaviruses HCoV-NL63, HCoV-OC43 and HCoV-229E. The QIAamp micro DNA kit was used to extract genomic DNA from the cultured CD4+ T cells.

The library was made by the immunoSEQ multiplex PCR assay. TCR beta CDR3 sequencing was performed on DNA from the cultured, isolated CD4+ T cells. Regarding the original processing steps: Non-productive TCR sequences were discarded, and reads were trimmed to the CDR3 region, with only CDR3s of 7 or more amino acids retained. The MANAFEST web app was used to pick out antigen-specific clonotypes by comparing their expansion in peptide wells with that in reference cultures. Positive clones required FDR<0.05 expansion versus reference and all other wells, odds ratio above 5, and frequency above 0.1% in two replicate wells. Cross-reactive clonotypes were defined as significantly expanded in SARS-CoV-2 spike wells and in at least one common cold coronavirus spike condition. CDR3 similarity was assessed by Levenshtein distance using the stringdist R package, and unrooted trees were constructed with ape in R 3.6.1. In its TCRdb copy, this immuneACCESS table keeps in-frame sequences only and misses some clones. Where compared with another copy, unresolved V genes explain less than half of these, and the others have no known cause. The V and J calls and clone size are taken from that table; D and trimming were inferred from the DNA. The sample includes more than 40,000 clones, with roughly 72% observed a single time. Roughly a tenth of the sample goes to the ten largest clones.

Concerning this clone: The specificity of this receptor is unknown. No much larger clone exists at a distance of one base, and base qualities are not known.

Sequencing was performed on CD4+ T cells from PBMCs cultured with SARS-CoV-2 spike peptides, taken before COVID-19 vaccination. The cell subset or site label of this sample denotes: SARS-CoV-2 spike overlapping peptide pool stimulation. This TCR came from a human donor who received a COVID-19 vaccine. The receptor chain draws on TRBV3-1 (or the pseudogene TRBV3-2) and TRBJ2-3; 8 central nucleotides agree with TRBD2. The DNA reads TGTGCCAGCAGCCGAGCGGGGGGCACAGATACGCAGTATTTT. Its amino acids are CASSRAGGTDTQYF.